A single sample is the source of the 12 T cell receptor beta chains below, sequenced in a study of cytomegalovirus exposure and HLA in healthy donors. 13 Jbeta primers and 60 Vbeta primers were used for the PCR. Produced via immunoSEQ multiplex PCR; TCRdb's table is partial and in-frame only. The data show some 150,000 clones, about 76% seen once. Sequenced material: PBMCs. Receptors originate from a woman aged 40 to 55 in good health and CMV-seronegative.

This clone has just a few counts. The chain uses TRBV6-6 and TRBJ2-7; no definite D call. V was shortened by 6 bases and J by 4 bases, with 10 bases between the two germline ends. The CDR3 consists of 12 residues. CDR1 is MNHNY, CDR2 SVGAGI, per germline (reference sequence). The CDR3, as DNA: TGTGCCAGCAGCCAAGACACTTACGAGCAGTACTTC. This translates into CASSQDTYEQYF.

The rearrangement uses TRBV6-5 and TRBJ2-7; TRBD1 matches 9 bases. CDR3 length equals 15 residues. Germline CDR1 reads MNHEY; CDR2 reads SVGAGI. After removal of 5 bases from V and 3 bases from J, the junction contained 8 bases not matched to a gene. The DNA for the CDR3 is TGTGCCAGCAGTACCGGGGGACAGGGACACTACGAGCAGTACTTC. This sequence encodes CASSTGGQGHYEQYF.

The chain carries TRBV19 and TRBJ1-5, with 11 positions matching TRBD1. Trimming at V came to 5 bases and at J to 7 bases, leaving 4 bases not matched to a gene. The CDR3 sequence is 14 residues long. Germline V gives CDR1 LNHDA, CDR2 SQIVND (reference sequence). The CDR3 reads CASSFRDRGQPQHF. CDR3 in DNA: TGTGCCAGTAGTTTCAGGGACAGGGGGCAGCCCCAGCATTTT.

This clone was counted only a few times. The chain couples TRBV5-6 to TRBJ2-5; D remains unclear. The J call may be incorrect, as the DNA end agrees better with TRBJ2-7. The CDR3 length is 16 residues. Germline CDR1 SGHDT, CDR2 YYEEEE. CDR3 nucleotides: TGTGCCAGCAGCTTGGGGGTGGGTCTAGGCACCTACGAGCAGTACTTC. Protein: CASSLGVGLGTYEQYF.

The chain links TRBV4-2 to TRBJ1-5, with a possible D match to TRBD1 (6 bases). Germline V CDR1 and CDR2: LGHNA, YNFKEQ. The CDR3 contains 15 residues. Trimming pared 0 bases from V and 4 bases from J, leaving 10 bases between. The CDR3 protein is CASSQERQGNQPQHF. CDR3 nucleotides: TGTGCCAGCAGCCAAGAGCGCCAGGGGAATCAGCCCCAGCATTTT.

CDR3 in amino acids: CATSRVGRGRTEAFF. DNA of the CDR3: TGTGCCACCAGCAGAGTGGGCAGGGGGCGAACTGAAGCTTTCTTT. The chain joins TRBV15 to TRBJ1-1; TRBD1 agrees at 8 bases. The CDR3 loop spans 15 amino acids. J was trimmed by 5 bases and V by 1 base; bases with no gene match: 6. Per the germline V gene, CDR1 is LNHNV and CDR2 is YYDKDF (reference sequence).

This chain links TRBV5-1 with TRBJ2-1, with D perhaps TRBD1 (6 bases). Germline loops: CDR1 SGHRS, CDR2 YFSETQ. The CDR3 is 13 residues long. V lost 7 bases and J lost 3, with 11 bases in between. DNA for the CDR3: TGCGCCAGCCGGCTGGACAGCTACAATGAGCAGTTCTTC. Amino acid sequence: CASRLDSYNEQFF.

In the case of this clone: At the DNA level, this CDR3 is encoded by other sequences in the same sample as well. The CDR3 spells CASSSWEQGATEQYF. In nucleotides, the CDR3 is TGTGCCAGCAGTTCGTGGGAACAGGGGGCCACCGAGCAGTACTTC. The rearrangement uses TRBV2 and TRBJ2-7; 9 bases align to TRBD1. Germline CDR1 and CDR2: SNHLY and FYNNEI. Trimming removed 5 bases from V and 6 bases from J; junction bases left unmatched: 11. CDR3 length: 15 amino acids. The complete variable domain, with remaining parts taken from reference TRBV2 and TRBJ2-7, reads EPEVTQTPSHQVTQMGQEVILRCVPISNHLYFYWYRQILGQKVEFLVSFYNNEISEKSEIFDDQFSVERPDGSNFTLKIRSTKLEDSAMYFCASSSWEQGATEQYFGPGTRLTVT.

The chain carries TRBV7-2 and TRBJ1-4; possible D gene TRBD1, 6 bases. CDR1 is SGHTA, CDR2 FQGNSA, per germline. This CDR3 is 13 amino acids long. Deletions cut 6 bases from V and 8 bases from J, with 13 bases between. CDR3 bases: TGTGCCAGCAGAGAGGGTAGGGGGGAAAAACTGTTTTTT. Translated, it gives CASREGRGEKLFF.

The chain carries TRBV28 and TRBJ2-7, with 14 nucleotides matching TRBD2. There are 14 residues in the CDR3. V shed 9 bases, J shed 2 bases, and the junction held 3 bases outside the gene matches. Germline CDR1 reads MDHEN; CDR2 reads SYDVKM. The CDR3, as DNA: TGTGCCAGTTCGACTAGCGGGGGGGCCTACGAGCAGTACTTC. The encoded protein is CASSTSGGAYEQYF.

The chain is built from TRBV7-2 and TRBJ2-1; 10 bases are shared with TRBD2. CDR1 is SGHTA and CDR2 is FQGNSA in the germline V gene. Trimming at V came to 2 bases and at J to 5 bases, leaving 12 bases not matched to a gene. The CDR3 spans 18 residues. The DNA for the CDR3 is TGTGCCAGCAGCTTATACGTCGGAAGCGGGGGGGATAACAATGAGCAGTTCTTC. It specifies CASSLYVGSGGDNNEQFF.

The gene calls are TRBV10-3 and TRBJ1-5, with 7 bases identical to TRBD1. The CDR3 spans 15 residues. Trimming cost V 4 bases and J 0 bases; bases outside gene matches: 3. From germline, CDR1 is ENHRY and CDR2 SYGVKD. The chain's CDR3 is CAISADRDSNQPQHF. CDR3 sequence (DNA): TGTGCCATCAGTGCCGACAGGGATAGCAATCAGCCCCAGCATTTT.